This paragraph reports one TCR beta chain. This sample is drawn from a study of blood T cell repertoires in COVID-19. Original analysis: Reference gene primer amplification gave nucleated cell count estimates. Generated by immunoSEQ multiplex PCR, the TCRdb table keeps only in-frame clones and is missing some. V, J and clone size were drawn from that table, and D and trimming were deduced from the DNA. Counted here are tens of thousands of clones, about 87% occurring once; the ten biggest clones make up 1.2% to 1.5%. The CDR3 consists of 17 residues. Trimming stripped 3 bases from V and 7 bases from J, with 22 bases between. Germline CDR1 SGHRS, CDR2 YFSETQ.

This sequence originates from a man between 60 and 75 years old with acute or convalescent COVID-19. The rearrangement joins TRBV5-1 to TRBJ1-4; TRBD1 is a possible D gene (5 bases). What was sequenced was peripheral blood. CDR3 in DNA: TGCGCCAGCAGCTCCGGAGGGACCGGCGGGGGACCTGAAAAACTGTTTTTT. It yields the protein CASSSGGTGGGPEKLFF.